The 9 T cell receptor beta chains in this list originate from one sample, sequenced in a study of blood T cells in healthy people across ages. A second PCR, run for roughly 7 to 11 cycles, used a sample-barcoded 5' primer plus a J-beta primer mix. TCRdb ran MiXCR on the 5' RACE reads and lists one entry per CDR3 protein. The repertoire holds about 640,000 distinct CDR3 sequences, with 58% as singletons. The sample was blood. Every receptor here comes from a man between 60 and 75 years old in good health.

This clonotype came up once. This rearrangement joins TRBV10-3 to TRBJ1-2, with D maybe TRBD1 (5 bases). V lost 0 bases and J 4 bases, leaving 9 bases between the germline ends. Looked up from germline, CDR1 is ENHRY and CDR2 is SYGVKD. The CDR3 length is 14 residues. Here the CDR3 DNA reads TGTGCCATCAGTGAGTCGGTGGGGACCTATGGCTACACCTTC. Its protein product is CAISESVGTYGYTF.

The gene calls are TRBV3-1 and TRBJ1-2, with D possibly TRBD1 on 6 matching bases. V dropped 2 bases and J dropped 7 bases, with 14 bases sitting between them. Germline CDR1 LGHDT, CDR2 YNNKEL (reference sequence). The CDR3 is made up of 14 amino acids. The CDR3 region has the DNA TGTGCCAGCAGCCAAAGACAGGCTCGGGGTGGCTACACCTTC. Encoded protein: CASSQRQARGGYTF.

The CDR3 bases are TGCAGCGTTGGAAGGACAGGGGGTGAGACCCAGTACTTC. Its protein product is CSVGRTGGETQYF. This chain uses TRBV29-1 with TRBJ2-5; 10 nucleotides match TRBD1. The CDR3 has 13 amino acids. The junction had 4 bases not matched to a gene; V was cut back by 4 bases and J by 5 bases. Per germline, CDR1 SQVTM and CDR2 ANQGSEA.

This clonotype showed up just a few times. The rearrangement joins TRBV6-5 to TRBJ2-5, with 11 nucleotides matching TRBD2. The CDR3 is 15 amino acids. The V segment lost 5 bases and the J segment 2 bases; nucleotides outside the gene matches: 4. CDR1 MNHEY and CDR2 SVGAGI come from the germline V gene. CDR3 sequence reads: CASSRIAGGQETQYF. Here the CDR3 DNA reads TGTGCCAGCAGTCGGATAGCGGGGGGGCAAGAGACCCAGTACTTC.

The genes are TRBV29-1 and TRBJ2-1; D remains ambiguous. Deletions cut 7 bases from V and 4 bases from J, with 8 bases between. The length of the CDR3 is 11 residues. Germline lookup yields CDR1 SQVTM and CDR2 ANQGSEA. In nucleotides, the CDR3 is TGCAGCGCGGCCCTATACAATGAGCAGTTCTTC. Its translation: CSAALYNEQFF.

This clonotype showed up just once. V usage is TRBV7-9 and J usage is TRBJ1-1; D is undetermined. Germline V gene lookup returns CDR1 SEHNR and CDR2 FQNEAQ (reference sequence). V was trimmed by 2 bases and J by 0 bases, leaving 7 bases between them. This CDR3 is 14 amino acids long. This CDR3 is CASSLNSMNTEAFF. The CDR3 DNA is TGTGCCAGCAGCTTAAACTCAATGAACACTGAAGCTTTCTTT.

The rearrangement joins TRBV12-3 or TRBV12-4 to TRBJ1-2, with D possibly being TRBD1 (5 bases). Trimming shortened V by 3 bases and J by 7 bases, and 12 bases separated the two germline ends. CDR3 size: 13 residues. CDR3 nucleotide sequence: TGTGCCAGCAGTTTGTCAGGGAGGCCTGGCTACACCTTC. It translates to CASSLSGRPGYTF.

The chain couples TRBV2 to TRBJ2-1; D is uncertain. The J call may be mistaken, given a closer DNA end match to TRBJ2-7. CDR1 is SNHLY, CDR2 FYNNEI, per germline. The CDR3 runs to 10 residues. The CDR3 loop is CASKQGEQYF. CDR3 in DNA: TGTGCCAGTAAACAAGGGGAGCAGTACTTC.

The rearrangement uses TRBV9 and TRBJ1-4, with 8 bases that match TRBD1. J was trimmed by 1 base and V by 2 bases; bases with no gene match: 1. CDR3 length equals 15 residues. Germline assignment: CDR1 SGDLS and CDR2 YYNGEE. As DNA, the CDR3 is TGTGCCAGCAGCGTCGGGACAGGAACTAATGAAAAACTGTTTTTT. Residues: CASSVGTGTNEKLFF.